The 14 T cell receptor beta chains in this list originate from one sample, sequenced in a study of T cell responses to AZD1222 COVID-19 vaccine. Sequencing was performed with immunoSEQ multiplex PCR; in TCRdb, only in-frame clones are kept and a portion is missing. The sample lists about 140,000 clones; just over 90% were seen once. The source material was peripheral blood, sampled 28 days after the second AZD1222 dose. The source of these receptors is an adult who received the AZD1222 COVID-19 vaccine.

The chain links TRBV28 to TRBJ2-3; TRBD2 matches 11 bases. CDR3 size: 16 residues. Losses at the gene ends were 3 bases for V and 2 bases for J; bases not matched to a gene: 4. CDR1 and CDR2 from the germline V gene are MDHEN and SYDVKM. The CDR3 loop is CASSFIAGGNTDTQYF. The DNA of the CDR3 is TGTGCCAGCAGTTTTATAGCGGGAGGGAACACAGATACGCAGTATTTT.

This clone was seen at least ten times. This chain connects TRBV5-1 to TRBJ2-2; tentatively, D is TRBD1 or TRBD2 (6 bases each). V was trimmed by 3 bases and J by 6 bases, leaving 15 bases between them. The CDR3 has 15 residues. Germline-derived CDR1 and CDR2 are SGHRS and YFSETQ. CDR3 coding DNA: TGCGCCAGCAGCTCGGAGGGGGATACTGCCGGGGAGCTGTTTTTT. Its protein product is CASSSEGDTAGELFF.

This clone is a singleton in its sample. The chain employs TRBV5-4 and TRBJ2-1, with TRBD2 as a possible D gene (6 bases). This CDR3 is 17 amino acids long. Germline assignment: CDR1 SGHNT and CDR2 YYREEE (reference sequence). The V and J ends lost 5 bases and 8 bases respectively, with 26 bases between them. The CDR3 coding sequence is TGTGCCAGCAGGAAGTCCCCGGGGACCAGGAGGGGCGATGAGCAGTTCTTC. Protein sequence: CASRKSPGTRRGDEQFF.

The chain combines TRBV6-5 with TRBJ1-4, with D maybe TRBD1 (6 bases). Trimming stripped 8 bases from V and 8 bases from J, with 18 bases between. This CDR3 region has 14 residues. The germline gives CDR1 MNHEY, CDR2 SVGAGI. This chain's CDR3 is CASSATGGEEKLFF. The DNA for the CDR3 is TGTGCCAGCTCCGCCACGGGGGGCGAGGAAAAACTGTTTTTT.

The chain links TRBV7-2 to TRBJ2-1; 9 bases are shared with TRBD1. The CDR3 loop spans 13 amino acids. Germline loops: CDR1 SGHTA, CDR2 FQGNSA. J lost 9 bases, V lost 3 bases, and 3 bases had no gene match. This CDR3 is CASSLGDRVEQFF. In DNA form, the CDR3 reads TGTGCCAGCAGCTTGGGGGACAGGGTTGAGCAGTTCTTC.

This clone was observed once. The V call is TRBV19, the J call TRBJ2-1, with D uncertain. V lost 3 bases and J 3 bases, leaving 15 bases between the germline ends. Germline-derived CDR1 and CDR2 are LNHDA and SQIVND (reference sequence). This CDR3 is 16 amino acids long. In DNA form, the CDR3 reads TGTGCCAGTAGTATTATGCGCGCTAACTACTACAATGAGCAGTTCTTC. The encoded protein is CASSIMRANYYNEQFF.

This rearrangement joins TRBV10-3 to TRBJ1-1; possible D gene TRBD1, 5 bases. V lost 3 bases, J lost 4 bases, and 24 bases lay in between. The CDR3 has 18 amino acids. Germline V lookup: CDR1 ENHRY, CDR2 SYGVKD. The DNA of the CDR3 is TGTGCCATCAGTGATCCCGCACGCGGCGGCCCCCAGGGCACTGAAGCTTTCTTT. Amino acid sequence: CAISDPARGGPQGTEAFF.

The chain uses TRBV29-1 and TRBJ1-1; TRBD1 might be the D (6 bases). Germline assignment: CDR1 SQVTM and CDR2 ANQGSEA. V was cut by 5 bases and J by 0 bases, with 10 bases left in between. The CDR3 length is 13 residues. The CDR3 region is CSVHRDMNTEAFF. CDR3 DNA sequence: TGCAGCGTTCACAGGGACATGAACACTGAAGCTTTCTTT.

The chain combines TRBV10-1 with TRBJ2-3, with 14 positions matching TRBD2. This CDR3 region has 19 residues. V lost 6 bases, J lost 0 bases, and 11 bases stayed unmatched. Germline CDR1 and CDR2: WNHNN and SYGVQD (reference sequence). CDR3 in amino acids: CASSGPGLAGATSTDTQYF. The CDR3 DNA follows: TGCGCCAGCAGCGGTCCGGGACTAGCGGGGGCAACTAGCACAGATACGCAGTATTTT.

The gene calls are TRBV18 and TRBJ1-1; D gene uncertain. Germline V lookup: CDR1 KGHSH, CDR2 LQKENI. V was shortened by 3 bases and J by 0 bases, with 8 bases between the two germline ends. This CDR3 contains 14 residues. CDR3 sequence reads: CASSPKDLNTEAFF. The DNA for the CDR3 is TGTGCCAGCTCACCGAAGGACTTGAACACTGAAGCTTTCTTT.

CDR3 protein: CASNQANTEAFF. CDR3 coding DNA: TGTGCCAGTAATCAAGCGAACACTGAAGCTTTCTTT. The chain recombines TRBV19 with TRBJ1-1; no reliable D call. Germline loops: CDR1 LNHDA, CDR2 SQIVND (reference sequence). The ends were cut back, 7 bases at V and 1 base at J, with 7 bases in the middle. The CDR3 runs 12 residues.

The DNA of the CDR3 is TGCGCCAGCAGCCGGCTAGCGGAGAGCTCCTACGAGCAGTACTTC. Amino acid sequence: CASSRLAESSYEQYF. This sequence joins TRBV4-1 and TRBJ2-7, with TRBD2 identical over 7 bases. V lost 4 bases, J lost 0 bases, and 6 bases stayed unmatched. CDR1 and CDR2 (germline): MGHRA, YSYEKL. CDR3 size: 15 residues.

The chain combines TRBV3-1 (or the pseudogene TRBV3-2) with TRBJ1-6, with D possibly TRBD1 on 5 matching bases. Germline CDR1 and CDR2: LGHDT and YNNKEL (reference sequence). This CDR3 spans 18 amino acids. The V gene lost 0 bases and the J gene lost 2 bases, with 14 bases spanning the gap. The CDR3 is CASSQDRNRRPYNSPLHF. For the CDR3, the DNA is TGTGCCAGCAGCCAAGATCGGAACAGGCGCCCCTATAATTCACCCCTCCACTTT.

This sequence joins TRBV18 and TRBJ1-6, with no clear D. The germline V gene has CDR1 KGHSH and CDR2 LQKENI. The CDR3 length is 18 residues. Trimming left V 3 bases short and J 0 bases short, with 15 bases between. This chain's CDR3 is CASSPAGGSSSYNSPLHF. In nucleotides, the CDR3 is TGTGCCAGCTCACCGGCGGGAGGTTCAAGCTCCTATAATTCACCCCTCCACTTT.